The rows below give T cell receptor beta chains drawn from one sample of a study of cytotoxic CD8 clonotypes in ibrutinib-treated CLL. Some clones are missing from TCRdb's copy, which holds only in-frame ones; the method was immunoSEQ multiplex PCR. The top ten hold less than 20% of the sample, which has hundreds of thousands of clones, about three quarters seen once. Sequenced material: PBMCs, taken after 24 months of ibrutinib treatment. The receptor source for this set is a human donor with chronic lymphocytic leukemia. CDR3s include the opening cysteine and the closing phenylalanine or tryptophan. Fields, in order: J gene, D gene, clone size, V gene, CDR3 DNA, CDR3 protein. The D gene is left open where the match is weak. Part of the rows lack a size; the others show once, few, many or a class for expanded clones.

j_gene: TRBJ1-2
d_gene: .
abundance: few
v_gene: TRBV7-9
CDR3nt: TGTGCCAGCAGCTTAGCCGACAGACCCTATGGCTACACCTTC
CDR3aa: CASSLADRPYGYTF

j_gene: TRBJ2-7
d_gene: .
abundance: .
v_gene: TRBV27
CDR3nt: TGTGCCTCCTCCCCTGGGGGCGGGGCTTCCTACGAGCAGTACTTC
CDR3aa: CASSPGGGASYEQYF

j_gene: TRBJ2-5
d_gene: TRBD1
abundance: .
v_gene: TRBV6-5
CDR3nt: TGTGCCAGCAGTTACTCGGACAGGGGAAAGACCCAGTACTTC
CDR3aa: CASSYSDRGKTQYF

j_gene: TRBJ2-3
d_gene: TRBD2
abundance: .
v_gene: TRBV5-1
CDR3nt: TGCGCCAGCAGCTTGGACCCTAGCGGGAGTGGCACAGATACGCAGTATTTT
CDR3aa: CASSLDPSGSGTDTQYF

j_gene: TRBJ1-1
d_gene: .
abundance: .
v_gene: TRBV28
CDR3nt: TGTGCCAGCAGCCTCGATCGGGCTTTCTTT
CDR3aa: CASSLDRAFF

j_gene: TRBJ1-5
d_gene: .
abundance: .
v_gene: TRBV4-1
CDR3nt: TGCGCCAGCAGCCCCCCCCAGCCCCAGCATTTT
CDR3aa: CASSPPQPQHF

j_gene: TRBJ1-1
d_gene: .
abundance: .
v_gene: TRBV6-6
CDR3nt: TGTGCCAGCAGTTATCACGTCCGTGACACTGAAGCTTTCTTT
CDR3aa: CASSYHVRDTEAFF

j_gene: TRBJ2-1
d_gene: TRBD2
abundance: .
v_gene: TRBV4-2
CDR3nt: TGTGCCAGCAGCCAAGCCCTTATGGGCGAGCGGGGGATTTACAATGAGCAGTTCTTC
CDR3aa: CASSQALMGERGIYNEQFF

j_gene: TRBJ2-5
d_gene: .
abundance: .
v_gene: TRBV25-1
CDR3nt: TGTGCCAGCAGTGGAACCCTTGGGGTCGGGGAGACCCAGTACTTC
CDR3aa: CASSGTLGVGETQYF

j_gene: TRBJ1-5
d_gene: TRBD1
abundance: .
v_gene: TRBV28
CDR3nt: TGTGCCAGCAGTTTCTGGAACAGGGGGCGCATAAGCAATCAGCCCCAGCATTTT
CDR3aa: CASSFWNRGRISNQPQHF

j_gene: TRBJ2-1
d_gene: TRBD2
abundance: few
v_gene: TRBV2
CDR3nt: TGTGCCAGCAGTGAGCTCGCAGGACTAGCGGGAGGAACTATTACCTACAATGAGCAGTTCTTC
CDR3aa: CASSELAGLAGGTITYNEQFF

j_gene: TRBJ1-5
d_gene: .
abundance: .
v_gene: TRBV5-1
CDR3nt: TGCGCCAGCAGCTTGGGGACAGGCAATCAGCCCCAGCATTTT
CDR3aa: CASSLGTGNQPQHF

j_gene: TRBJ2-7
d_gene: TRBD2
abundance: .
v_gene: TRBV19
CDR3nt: TGTGCCAGTAGTATGGACCAACCCGGACTAGTATACGAGCAGTACTTC
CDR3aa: CASSMDQPGLVYEQYF

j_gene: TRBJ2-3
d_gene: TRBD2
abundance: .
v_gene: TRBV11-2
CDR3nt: TGTGCCAGCAGCATAATGTGGACTAGCGGGAGGAACACAGATACGCAGTATTTT
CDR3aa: CASSIMWTSGRNTDTQYF

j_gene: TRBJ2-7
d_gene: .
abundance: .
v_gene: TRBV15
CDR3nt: TGTGCCACCAGCATAGAGAGCCCCTACGAGCAGTACTTC
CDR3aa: CATSIESPYEQYF

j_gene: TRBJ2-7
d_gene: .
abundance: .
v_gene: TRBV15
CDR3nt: TGTGCCACCAGCAGAGAGGGAGAATGGTCTAAAGAGCAGTACTTC
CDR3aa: CATSREGEWSKEQYF

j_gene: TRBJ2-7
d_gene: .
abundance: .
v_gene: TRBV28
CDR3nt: TGTGCCAGCAGTAACGCCTTCACAGCTACTAGCTCCAGCTCCTACGAGCAGTACTTC
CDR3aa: CASSNAFTATSSSSYEQYF

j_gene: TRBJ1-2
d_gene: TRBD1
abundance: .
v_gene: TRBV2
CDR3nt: TGTGCCAGCATCTTAAGGGGGACAGATAACTATGGCTACACCTTC
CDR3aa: CASILRGTDNYGYTF

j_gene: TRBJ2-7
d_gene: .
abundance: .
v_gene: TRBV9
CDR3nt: TGTGCCAGCAGCTTTGGGACCGGAAACCACGAGCAGTACTTC
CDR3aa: CASSFGTGNHEQYF

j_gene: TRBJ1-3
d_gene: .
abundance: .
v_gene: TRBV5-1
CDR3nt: TGCGCCAGCAGCTTGGCTGTAGACTCTGGAAACACCATATATTTT
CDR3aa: CASSLAVDSGNTIYF

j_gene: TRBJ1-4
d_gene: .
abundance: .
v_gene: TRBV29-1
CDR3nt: TGCAGCGTGGCAGGGGCACAGGGATACGAAAAACTGTTTTTT
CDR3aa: CSVAGAQGYEKLFF

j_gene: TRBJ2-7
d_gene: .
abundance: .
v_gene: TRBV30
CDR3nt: TGTGCCTGGAAGGTACCTCCCGTCGAGCAGTACTTC
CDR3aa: CAWKVPPVEQYF

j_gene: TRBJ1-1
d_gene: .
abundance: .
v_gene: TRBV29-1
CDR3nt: TGCAGCGTTGAGGAAGGACTCATGAACACTGAAGCTTTCTTT
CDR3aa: CSVEEGLMNTEAFF

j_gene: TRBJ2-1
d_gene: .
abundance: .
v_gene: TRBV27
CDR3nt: TGTGCCAGCAGGCCAGGGACCTACAATGAGCAGTTCTTC
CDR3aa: CASRPGTYNEQFF

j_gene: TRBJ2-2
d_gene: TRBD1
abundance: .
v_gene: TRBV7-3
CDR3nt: TGTGCCAGCAGCTTAACCCCTGGACAGGGGGCAACCGGGGAGCTGTTTTTT
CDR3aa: CASSLTPGQGATGELFF

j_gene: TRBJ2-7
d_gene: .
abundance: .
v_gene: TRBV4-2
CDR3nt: TGTGCCAGCAGCCAAGAACCCGGACCGGGGAGCCACGAGCAGTACTTC
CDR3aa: CASSQEPGPGSHEQYF

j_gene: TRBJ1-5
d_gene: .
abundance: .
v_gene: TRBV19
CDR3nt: TGTGCCAGTAGTATAGGTTCGGGGAAAGGGAATCAGCCCCAGCATTTT
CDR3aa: CASSIGSGKGNQPQHF

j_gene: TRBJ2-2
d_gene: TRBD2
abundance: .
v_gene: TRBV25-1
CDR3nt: TGTGCCAGCAGTTGGTCGGACGGGAGGGGCACCGGGGAGCTGTTTTTT
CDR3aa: CASSWSDGRGTGELFF

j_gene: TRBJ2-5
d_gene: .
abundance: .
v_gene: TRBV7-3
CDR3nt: TGTGCCAGCAGCCCCAATCCTCGCGGCGAGACCCAGTACTTC
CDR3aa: CASSPNPRGETQYF

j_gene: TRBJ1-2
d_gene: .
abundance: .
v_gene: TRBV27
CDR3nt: TGTGCCAGCAGAGGAGGGATTAACTATGGCTACACCTTC
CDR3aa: CASRGGINYGYTF

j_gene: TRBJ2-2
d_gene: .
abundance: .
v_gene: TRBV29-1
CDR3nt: TGCAGCGTTGAAGGGACCGGGGAGCTGTTTTTT
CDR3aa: CSVEGTGELFF

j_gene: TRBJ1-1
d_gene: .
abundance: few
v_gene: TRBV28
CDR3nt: TGTGCCAGCAGTTTGATGGAACTGGCCGCTTTCTTT
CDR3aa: CASSLMELAAFF

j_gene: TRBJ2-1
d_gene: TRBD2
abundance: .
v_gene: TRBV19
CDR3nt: TGTGCCAGTAGTATCGCTAGCGGAACCTACAATGAGCAGTTCTTC
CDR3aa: CASSIASGTYNEQFF

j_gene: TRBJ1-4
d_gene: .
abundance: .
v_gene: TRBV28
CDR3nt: TGTGCCAGCAGTTCTCTGGGGAAGGCTAATGAAAAACTGTTTTTT
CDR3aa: CASSSLGKANEKLFF

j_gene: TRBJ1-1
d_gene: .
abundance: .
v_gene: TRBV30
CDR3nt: TGTGCCTGGAGTGTACACGGGCCTAGGGCTTTCTTT
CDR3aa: CAWSVHGPRAFF

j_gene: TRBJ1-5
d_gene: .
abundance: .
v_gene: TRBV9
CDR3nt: TGTGCCAGCAGCGTGGGGTTGGGCAATCAGCCCCAGCATTTT
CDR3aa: CASSVGLGNQPQHF

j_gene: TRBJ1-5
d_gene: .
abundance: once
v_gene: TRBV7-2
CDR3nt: TGTGCCAGCAGCCCCCGCCACAATCAGCCCCAGCATTTT
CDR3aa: CASSPRHNQPQHF

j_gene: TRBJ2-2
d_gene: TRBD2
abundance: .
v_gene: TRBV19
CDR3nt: TGTGCCAGTACCCGGACTAGCGGGAGGCTTTTAGAAGGGGAGCTGTTTTTT
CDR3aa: CASTRTSGRLLEGELFF

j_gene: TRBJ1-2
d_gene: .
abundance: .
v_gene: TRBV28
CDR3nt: TGTGCCAGTGAACTCGTCGGACGGGCGGGCGGCTACACCTTC
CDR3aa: CASELVGRAGGYTF

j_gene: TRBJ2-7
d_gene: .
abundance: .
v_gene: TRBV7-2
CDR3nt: TGTGCCAGCAGCTCACTAGGGTACGAGCAGTACTTC
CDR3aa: CASSSLGYEQYF

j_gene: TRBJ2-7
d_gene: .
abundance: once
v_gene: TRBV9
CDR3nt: TGTGCCAGCAGCGTAGATGGGGGAGAAGGCTACGAGCAGTACTTC
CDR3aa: CASSVDGGEGYEQYF

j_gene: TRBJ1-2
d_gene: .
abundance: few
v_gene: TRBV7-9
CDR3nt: TGTGCCAGCAGCCCCGGGTCGAGCCCTGGCTACACCTTC
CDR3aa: CASSPGSSPGYTF

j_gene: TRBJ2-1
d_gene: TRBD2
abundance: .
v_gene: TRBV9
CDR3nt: TGTGCCAGCAGCGTAGGCGGACTAGCGGGGGCCTACAATGAGCAGTTCTTC
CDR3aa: CASSVGGLAGAYNEQFF

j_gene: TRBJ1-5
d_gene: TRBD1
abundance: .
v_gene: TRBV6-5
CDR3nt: TGTGCCAGCAGTTACTCGAGGGACAGGGGGGGTCAGCCCCAGCATTTT
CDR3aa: CASSYSRDRGGQPQHF

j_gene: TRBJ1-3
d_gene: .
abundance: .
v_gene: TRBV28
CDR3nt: TGTGCCAGCAGTTCCGGGACAACTGGAAACACCATATATTTT
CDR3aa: CASSSGTTGNTIYF

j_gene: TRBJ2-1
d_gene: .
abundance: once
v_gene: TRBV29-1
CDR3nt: TGCAGCGTTGAGGCCCGGACGCGCTCCTACAATGAGCAGTTCTTC
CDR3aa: CSVEARTRSYNEQFF

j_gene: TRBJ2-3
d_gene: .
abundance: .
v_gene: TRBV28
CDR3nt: TGTGCCAGCAGTCCCCGGACAGTCACAGATACGCAGTATTTT
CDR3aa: CASSPRTVTDTQYF

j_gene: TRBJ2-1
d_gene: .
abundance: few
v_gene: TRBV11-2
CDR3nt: TGTGCCAGCAGCGCTATGTGGAGTGAGCAGTTCTTC
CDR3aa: CASSAMWSEQFF

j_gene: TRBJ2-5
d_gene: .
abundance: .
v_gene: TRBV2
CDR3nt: TGTGCCAGCAGTGGGATAGAGGCGGAGACCCAGTACTTC
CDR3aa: CASSGIEAETQYF